Presented here are 26 T cell receptor beta chains from one specimen sequenced in a study of control samples from healthy donors and cancer patients. Profiling relied on immunoSEQ multiplex PCR, and the TCRdb table lists in-frame clones only, not all of them. Here the sample spans about 150,000 clones, more than 85% being singletons. Sample: blood. The receptors derive from a man between 18 and 35 years old in good health.

This chain joins TRBV4-1 and TRBJ2-5; weak D call: TRBD2 (5 bases). The germline CDR1 and CDR2 sequences are MGHRA and YSYEKL. The germline V and J ends were trimmed by 0 bases and 4 bases, with 9 bases remaining between them. This CDR3 is built from 14 residues. The CDR3 coding sequence is TGCGCCAGCAGCCAAGATGGCCTAGCAGAGACCCAGTACTTC. This translates into CASSQDGLAETQYF.

V and J are TRBV19 and TRBJ1-2; tentatively, D is TRBD1 (6 bases). Germline assignment: CDR1 LNHDA and CDR2 SQIVND (reference sequence). V lost 7 bases and J lost 1, with 13 bases in between. The CDR3 length is 14 residues. In DNA, the CDR3 is TGTGCCAGTAATAGACAGGTCGGTAACTATGGCTACACCTTC. Translated: CASNRQVGNYGYTF.

This CDR3 is CAWFHRRTGGSSYEQYF. CDR3 nucleotides: TGTGCCTGGTTTCATCGGCGGACAGGGGGGAGCTCCTACGAGCAGTACTTC. This sequence joins TRBV30 and TRBJ2-7, with 10 bases aligning to TRBD1. Germline V gene sequence: CDR1 GTSNPN, CDR2 SVGIG (reference sequence). J gave up 0 bases and V 5 bases, and 13 bases lay outside the gene matches. This CDR3 is 17 amino acids long. The full variable domain, its missing parts supplied by reference TRBV30 and TRBJ2-7, is SQTIHQWPATLVQPVGSPLSLECTVEGTSNPNLYWYRQAAGRGLQLLFYSVGIGQISSEVPQNLSASRPQDRQFILSSKKLLLSDSGFYLCAWFHRRTGGSSYEQYFGPGTRLTVT.

The chain carries TRBV9 and TRBJ2-3; D possibly corresponds to TRBD2 (6 bases). Trimming stripped 7 bases from V and 0 bases from J, with 21 bases between. This CDR3 region has 17 residues. The germline V gene has CDR1 SGDLS and CDR2 YYNGEE. CDR3 DNA sequence: TGTGCCAGCGGCGCCCGGTCACTAGCCCATAGCACAGATACGCAGTATTTT. Translation gives CASGARSLAHSTDTQYF.

The chain links TRBV7-9 to TRBJ2-7, with no clear D. This CDR3 is built from 12 residues. The V end lost 5 bases, the J end lost 0 bases, and 5 bases lay between the germline ends. Looked up from germline, CDR1 is SEHNR and CDR2 is FQNEAQ (reference sequence). The DNA of the CDR3 is TGTGCCAGCAGCGACCCCTCCTACGAGCAGTACTTC. Translating it yields CASSDPSYEQYF.

The chain recombines TRBV23-1 with TRBJ1-2, with TRBD1 matching over 7 bases. TRBV23-1 has ORF status, its function being uncertain. The length of the CDR3 is 15 residues. V shed 2 bases, J shed 3 bases, and the junction held 6 bases outside the gene matches. The CDR3 DNA follows: TGCGCCAGCAGTCAAGACGGGACAGTGGACTATGGCTACACCTTC. The encoded protein is CASSQDGTVDYGYTF.

The chain carries TRBV7-8 and TRBJ2-7; the match to TRBD1 covers 9 bases. The ends lost 5 bases at V and 9 bases at J; junction bases unmatched: 17. There are 16 residues in the CDR3. In germline, CDR1 is SGHVS, CDR2 FQNEAQ. The CDR3 DNA reads TGTGCCAGCAGCCGGGCCCAGGGACAGGGTATTCTGGGGCAGTACTTC. Protein sequence: CASSRAQGQGILGQYF. Filled out from reference TRBV7-8 and TRBJ2-7, the complete variable domain reads GAGVSQSPRYKVAKRGQDVALRCDPISGHVSLFWYQQALGQGPEFLTYFQNEAQLDKSGLPSDRFFAERPEGSVSTLKIQRTQQEDSAVYLCASSRAQGQGILGQYFGPGTRLTVT.

The J gene is TRBJ2-1, the V gene TRBV3-1 (or the pseudogene TRBV3-2), with 7 bases fitting TRBD2. Germline CDR1 and CDR2: LGHDT and YNNKEL (reference sequence). V lost 6 bases to trimming and J lost 9 bases; unmatched junction nucleotides: 8. This CDR3 spans 13 amino acids. The CDR3 DNA sequence: TGTGCCAGCAGTCATACTAGCGAAGGTGAGCAGTTCTTC. As protein: CASSHTSEGEQFF.

V and J are TRBV10-2 and TRBJ1-2, with 8 bases matching TRBD1. Germline V CDR1 and CDR2: WSHSY, SAAADI. The V gene end was trimmed by 0 bases and the J gene end by 1 base; junction bases not matched to a gene: 4. CDR3 length equals 16 residues. DNA for the CDR3: TGCGCCAGCAGTGAGTCGTCCAGGGGGCATAACTATGGCTACACCTTC. Translated: CASSESSRGHNYGYTF.

The chain recombines TRBV10-2 with TRBJ2-2; D might be TRBD2 (7 bases). The CDR3 totals 16 residues. Germline V gene data show CDR1 as WSHSY and CDR2 as SAAADI. Trimming stripped 2 bases from V and 1 base from J, with 11 bases between. This CDR3 reads CASSEPRGGNTGELFF. Here the CDR3 DNA reads TGCGCCAGCAGTGAGCCGAGGGGGGGGAACACCGGGGAGCTGTTTTTT.

The chain couples TRBV2 to TRBJ1-3, with D unclear. Germline V CDR1 and CDR2: SNHLY, FYNNEI. This CDR3 comprises 14 residues. Trimming left V 2 bases short and J 0 bases short, with 5 bases between. CDR3 amino acids: CASSELLSGNTIYF. The DNA for the CDR3 is TGTGCCAGCAGTGAACTTCTCTCTGGAAACACCATATATTTT.

This sequence joins TRBV7-2 and TRBJ2-7; 7 nucleotides match TRBD1. The trim removed 1 base at V and 6 bases at J, leaving 9 bases unmatched. Germline-derived CDR1 and CDR2 are SGHTA and FQGNSA. The CDR3 runs to 15 residues. For the CDR3, the DNA is TGTGCCAGCAGCTTAGTCTCACAGGGGTTCCTCGAGCAGTACTTC. It translates to CASSLVSQGFLEQYF. The variable domain in full, with the rest retrieved from reference TRBV7-2 and TRBJ2-7, is GAGVSQSPSNKVTEKGKDVELRCDPISGHTALYWYRQSLGQGLEFLIYFQGNSAPDKSGLPSDRFSAERTGGSVSTLTIQRTQQEDSAVYLCASSLVSQGFLEQYFGPGTRLTVT.

The chain combines TRBV11-2 with TRBJ1-4, with D perhaps matching TRBD1 (5 bases). Trimming took off 5 bases at V and 8 bases at J, with 18 bases between the two ends. Germline CDR1 SGHAT, CDR2 FQNNGV. The CDR3 runs to 15 residues. The CDR3 protein is CASSADLGRGEKLFF. DNA of the CDR3: TGTGCCAGCAGCGCGGACCTTGGTAGGGGCGAAAAACTGTTTTTT.

The chain combines TRBV7-2 with TRBJ2-3; TRBD1 or TRBD2 may be the D gene (5 bases each). Trimming took 1 base from V and 11 from J, leaving 19 bases between them. Germline CDR1 SGHTA, CDR2 FQGNSA. This CDR3 comprises 15 residues. This chain's CDR3 is CASSLEYGGVGLQYF. CDR3 coding DNA: TGTGCCAGCAGCTTAGAGTATGGGGGAGTGGGGTTGCAGTATTTT.

J is TRBJ2-1 and V is TRBV20-1, with TRBD2 matching 7 bases. Trimming removed 3 bases from V and 1 base from J; junction bases left unmatched: 6. Germline V lookup: CDR1 DFQATT, CDR2 SNEGSKA (reference sequence). This CDR3 comprises 15 residues. The CDR3 region has the DNA TGCAGTGCTAGTGACACGGGGGGTTCCTACAATGAGCAGTTCTTC. This encodes CSASDTGGSYNEQFF.

The chain couples TRBV18 to TRBJ1-1, with 9 bases aligning to TRBD1. Germline CDR1 is KGHSH and CDR2 is LQKENI. The CDR3 runs to 16 residues. The V segment lost 4 bases and the J segment 3 bases; nucleotides outside the gene matches: 9. The CDR3: CASSQRTGEGDTEAFF. CDR3 nucleotides: TGTGCCAGCTCACAGCGGACAGGGGAGGGGGACACTGAAGCTTTCTTT.

The chain is built from TRBV15 and TRBJ1-1; 7 bases map to TRBD1. The CDR3 is made up of 12 amino acids. Trimming took 9 bases from V and 2 from J; bases not matched to a gene: 3. The germline V gene has CDR1 LNHNV and CDR2 YYDKDF (reference sequence). CDR3 residues: CATGTDNTEAFF. In nucleotides, the CDR3 is TGTGCCACAGGGACAGACAACACTGAAGCTTTCTTT.

V and J are TRBV5-1 and TRBJ2-7; D remains ambiguous. CDR1 is SGHRS and CDR2 is YFSETQ in the germline V gene. CDR3 length: 14 residues. V was trimmed by 2 bases and J by 3 bases, leaving 12 bases between them. CDR3 in amino acids: CASSLARRVYEQYF. In nucleotides, the CDR3 is TGCGCCAGCAGCTTAGCGAGGCGAGTCTACGAGCAGTACTTC.

This chain joins TRBV28 and TRBJ1-5; no clear D gene. The CDR3 consists of 13 residues. The germline V gene encodes CDR1 MDHEN and CDR2 SYDVKM. Trimming pared 3 bases from V and 5 bases from J, leaving 8 bases between. The CDR3, as DNA: TGTGCCAGCAGTTTCGGGGTATATCAGCCCCAGCATTTT. Translated: CASSFGVYQPQHF.

The rearrangement joins TRBV19 to TRBJ1-5, with D uncertain. Looked up from germline, CDR1 is LNHDA and CDR2 is SQIVND (reference sequence). Between the trimmed V and J ends, which lost 6 bases and 9 bases, there was a span of 18 bases. The CDR3 spans 14 residues. The CDR3 nucleotides are TGTGCCAGTAGCCCATCCGACACAGCTCGGCCCCAGCATTTT. This encodes CASSPSDTARPQHF. Full variable domain (remainder filled in from reference TRBV19 and TRBJ1-5): DGGITQSPKYLFRKEGQNVTLSCEQNLNHDAMYWYRQDPGQGLRLIYYSQIVNDFQKGDIAEGYSVSREKKESFPLTVTSAQKNPTAFYLCASSPSDTARPQHFGDGTRLSIL.

The V gene is TRBV5-4, the J gene TRBJ2-2, with 8 bases matching TRBD2. The CDR3 consists of 17 residues. CDR1 and CDR2 (germline): SGHNT, YYREEE (reference sequence). Trimming removed 3 bases from V and 2 bases from J; junction bases left unmatched: 9. This CDR3 is CASSSKTSGGNTGELFF. CDR3 DNA sequence: TGTGCCAGCAGCTCCAAAACCAGCGGGGGCAACACCGGGGAGCTGTTTTTT.

The genes are TRBV6-5 and TRBJ1-4; possibly TRBD1 for D (5 bases). V lost 8 bases, J lost 8 bases, and 15 bases lay in between. The CDR3 sequence is 13 residues long. Germline V gives CDR1 MNHEY, CDR2 SVGAGI. In DNA, the CDR3 is TGTGCCAGCGTCGAAGGTGGGGGGGAAAAACTGTTTTTT. This gives the protein CASVEGGGEKLFF.

The chain carries TRBV7-8 and TRBJ1-2; D is undetermined. CDR3 length: 15 residues. Between the trimmed V and J ends, which lost 4 bases and 3 bases, there was a span of 15 bases. Germline V gives CDR1 SGHVS, CDR2 FQNEAQ. The DNA for the CDR3 is TGTGCCAGCAGCTCTGGGCCCGAGTCCCACTATGGCTACACCTTC. This translates into CASSSGPESHYGYTF.

This clone was seen a handful of times. The chain is built from TRBV4-2 and TRBJ2-7; TRBD2 matches at 15 bases. The CDR3 has 17 amino acids. V was pared by 0 bases and J by 4 bases, with 4 bases of the junction left unmatched. Germline CDR1 and CDR2: LGHNA and YNFKEQ. This CDR3 is CASSQEPGTSGGYEQYF. The CDR3 DNA is TGTGCCAGCAGCCAAGAGCCCGGGACTAGCGGGGGGTACGAGCAGTACTTC.

This rearrangement joins TRBV6-6 to TRBJ2-5; 14 nucleotides agree with TRBD2. With 4 bases clipped from V and 5 bases from J, the junction kept 3 bases outside the gene matches. Germline lookup yields CDR1 MNHNY and CDR2 SVGAGI (reference sequence). The CDR3 contains 15 residues. The CDR3 nucleotides read TGTGCCAGCAGTTTCGGGACTAGCGGGAGCGAGACCCAGTACTTC. This codes for CASSFGTSGSETQYF.

The chain links TRBV6-6 to TRBJ2-1; TRBD2 aligns across 12 bases. The CDR3 spans 18 residues. V was clipped by 5 bases and J by 7 bases; unmatched bases: 15. Germline lookup yields CDR1 MNHNY and CDR2 SVGAGI (reference sequence). This chain's CDR3 is CASSPRRLLAGGPNEQFF. Here the CDR3 DNA reads TGTGCCAGCAGTCCCCGAAGATTACTAGCGGGAGGTCCGAATGAGCAGTTCTTC.